Below are 8 T cell receptor beta chains sequenced from a single sample in a study of naive and memory T cell subsets. Findings and caveats of the study: Naive repertoires, especially CD8, held a few larger clonotypes, possibly memory cells re-expressing CD45RA.

The beta constant-region primer was an equimolar mix of two oligonucleotides covering TRBC1 and TRBC2. Ligated cDNA was amplified by four rounds of PCR with nested alpha and beta constant-region primers and SP2. TCRdb independently ran MiXCR on the UMI-ligation and nested PCR reads; one entry per CDR3 protein. Here the sample spans about 160,000 distinct CDR3 sequences, 22% being singletons. Their cognate antigens are unknown. Material: naive CD4+ T cells from blood. Receptor source: a human donor in good health.

This clonotype was seen more than once but under ten times. This chain connects TRBV7-9 to TRBJ1-1; TRBD1 is a possible D gene (5 bases). This CDR3 region has 12 residues. Trimming took 5 bases from V and 7 from J, leaving 11 bases between them. Germline assignment: CDR1 SEHNR and CDR2 FQNEAQ (reference sequence). CDR3 region: CASSPTGGEAFF. As DNA, the CDR3 is TGTGCCAGCAGCCCAACAGGAGGTGAAGCTTTCTTT.

The chain is built from TRBV28 and TRBJ2-1; D gene ambiguous. Germline V CDR1 and CDR2: MDHEN, SYDVKM. Trimming removed 7 bases from V and 6 bases from J, with 16 bases in between. The CDR3 extends over 14 amino acids. The CDR3: CASMGILLGNEQFF. DNA of the CDR3: TGTGCCAGCATGGGGATCTTACTGGGCAATGAGCAGTTCTTC.

A word on this clonotype: Possible read error: a much larger clone is one base away. This rearrangement joins TRBV29-1 to TRBJ2-1, with 10 bases matching TRBD2. The V gene end was trimmed by 6 bases and the J gene end by 9 bases; junction bases not matched to a gene: 11. The CDR3 extends over 14 amino acids. CDR1 and CDR2 (germline): SQVTM, ANQGSEA. Here the CDR3 DNA reads TGCAGCGTGGGTGAGCGGGAGGGCCTGGGTGAGCAGTTCTTC. Protein product: CSVGEREGLGEQFF.

The V call is TRBV20-1, the J call TRBJ1-3; possible D gene TRBD1, 5 bases. The CDR3 runs 16 residues. Germline V lookup: CDR1 DFQATT, CDR2 SNEGSKA (reference sequence). V was trimmed by 3 bases and J by 0 bases, leaving 15 bases between them. CDR3 nucleotides: TGCAGTGCTAGGGGACGGGGTTTCGCCTCTGGAAACACCATATATTTT. Translated, it gives CSARGRGFASGNTIYF.

CDR3 loop: CATSDYGTPGGNEQFF. The CDR3 bases are TGTGCCACCAGTGATTATGGGACACCCGGGGGGAATGAGCAGTTCTTC. The chain combines TRBV24-1 with TRBJ2-1; D might be TRBD2 (7 bases). The CDR3 length is 16 residues. Trimming took 2 bases from V and 7 from J, leaving 17 bases between them. Germline loops: CDR1 KGHDR, CDR2 SFDVKD.

This clonotype occurred many times. The chain links TRBV12-3 or TRBV12-4 to TRBJ2-1; 9 nucleotides match TRBD2. J was trimmed by 3 bases and V by 6 bases; bases with no gene match: 6. This CDR3 is 15 amino acids long. DNA of the CDR3: TGTGCCAGCAGAAAGAGCGGGGGGATCTACAATGAGCAGTTCTTC. Amino acid sequence: CASRKSGGIYNEQFF.

This clonotype occurred a few times. This chain joins TRBV7-2 and TRBJ2-6; TRBD1 matches 9 bases. Germline CDR1 is SGHTA and CDR2 is FQGNSA. Unmatched junction bases numbered 3, after V lost 3 bases and J lost 0 bases. CDR3 length: 17 residues. CDR3 nucleotides: TGTGCCAGCAGCTTCGGGACAGGGTACTCTGGGGCCAACGTCCTGACTTTC. It encodes CASSFGTGYSGANVLTF.

On this clonotype: A much larger clone lies a single base off, so this may be a read error. This CDR3 is missing its conserved last phenylalanine or tryptophan, likely due to a read error. CDR3: CASSAGPGASYEQYL. In DNA, the CDR3 is TGTGCCAGCAGCGCTGGGCCGGGGGCCTCATACGAGCAGTACTTA. The rearrangement links TRBV9 to TRBJ2-7; perhaps D is TRBD1 or TRBD2 (6 bases each). V was shortened by 3 bases and J by 4 bases, with 17 bases between the two germline ends. Germline V gene sequence: CDR1 SGDLS, CDR2 YYNGEE. The CDR3 runs to 15 residues.